The present entry profiles one T cell receptor (beta chain) with its context. Many counts were recorded for this clonotype. Its antigen specificity is not known. Base-call qualities are not available, and no considerably larger clone is one nucleotide away. These data come from a study of T cells in Graves' hyperthyroidism and ophthalmopathy (dated by TCRdb to the late 2010s). For the wider study: Peripheral blood was sampled at the time of initial diagnosis, prior to any treatment. Prospective prediction of ophthalmopathy was tested in an independent validation cohort of 18 to 20 hyperthyroidism patients and 17 patients who later progressed to ophthalmopathy. Following sampling, methimazole starting at 30 mg daily was given to hyperthyroidism patients, and high-dose intravenous methylprednisolone was given to ophthalmopathy patients. TCR Vbeta CDR3 sequencing of 135 peripheral blood samples (more than 40 ophthalmopathy, 75 to 85 hyperthyroidism and roughly 17 progressor patients) is reported in the paper. TCR V-J signatures able to tell the groups apart were searched for in a discovery cohort of some 97 patients, of whom approximately 40 had Graves' ophthalmopathy and 57 had stable Graves' hyperthyroidism. Thyroid tissue and blood T-cell repertoires from about six Graves' hyperthyroidism patients were also compared in the study. The 100 discovery patients were randomly divided into training and test sets at a 7:3 ratio.

Amplification of TCR beta CDR3 regions was carried out from RNA transcripts. The first round of RT-PCR for the TCR CDR3 was performed with the HTBI primer set and the Qiagen OneStep RT-PCR kit. A second multiplex PCR round built the libraries, followed by size selection and purification. Paired-end sequencing of the libraries was performed with 100 bp reads on an Illumina HiSeq2000. The study's processing was this. Raw data were processed with SOAPnuke, discarding reads with adapters, uncalled bases, mean Phred below 15, or no exact constant-primer or identifier match. High-quality paired reads were merged with COPE v1.2.5, and unique nucleotide sequences were defined as clonotypes. MiTCR v1.1 was used to align clonotypes to the IMGT TRBV, TRBD and TRBJ reference segments. The analysis included only V-J combinations with a frequency above 0.0001, which together covered approximately 99% of the repertoires. A TCS score was defined as the ratio of F50 (clonal expansion) to E x V (chaos), with BLOSUM62-based TCRdist applied between CDR3 peptides within each V-J. Welch's t-statistics and random forest reduced several hundred V-J features to roughly 13, which were used in a naive Bayes classifier (R e1071). TCRdb ran its own pipeline on the public reads, namely fastp trimming at Q25 and MiXCR clone calling, and kept in-frame beta chains. Rows with one shared CDR3 protein collapse into an entry with the most common genes and DNA. TCRdb's processing, not the authors', yielded these V and J calls. For this sample there are under 300,000 distinct CDR3 sequences; roughly 15% appear just once. The ten most abundant clones make up more than 30% of the sample.

Deletion took 0 bases off V and 5 bases off J, with a span of 5 bases between the germline ends. The CDR3 measures 13 amino acids from cysteine to phenylalanine. The retained sequence is limited to the CDR3, 39 bases, with the frame set at the first base. Paper-wide results and their limitations: Most expanded thyroid clonotypes (frequency above 0.001) were also detected in blood, suggesting blood repertoires may reflect thyroid immune responses. In validation, the model predicted progression to ophthalmopathy with over 65% sensitivity and 72% to 75% specificity, a median of approximately 6.7 months before onset. No statistical method was used to set the sample size in advance, and investigators knew the group allocation. A 13 V-J signature model separated ophthalmopathy from stable hyperthyroidism, with over 85% sensitivity and roughly 84% specificity in cross-validation and 80%/75% in testing.

Hyperthyroidism patients were newly diagnosed, with disease duration under 2 months, and aged 18 to 65 years. Patients with uncontrolled infections, other autoimmune diseases, pregnancy or lactation were excluded. Diagnoses were established on the basis of clinical symptoms, serum thyroxine and TRAb, thyroid ultrasound, and orbital computed tomography. Blood from progressor patients was drawn when they were first diagnosed with hyperthyroidism, before any ophthalmopathy symptoms appeared. PBMCs were separated from approximately 10 ml of fresh peripheral blood using Ficoll-Paque density gradient centrifugation. Progressor patients were initially diagnosed with Graves' hyperthyroidism and developed ophthalmopathy during follow-up. Trizol reagent was used to extract total RNA, and RNA quality was then checked on an Agilent 2100 Bioanalyzer.

This TCR derives from a woman between 45 and 60 years old with Graves' hyperthyroidism that later progressed to Graves' ophthalmopathy. The sample consisted of blood. The chain is encoded by TRBV12-3 or TRBV12-4 joined to TRBJ1-5; a confident D gene designation cannot be given. DNA sequence: TGTGCCAGCAGTTTAGCGCAGGATCAGCCCCAGCATTTT. This gives the protein CASSLAQDQPQHF.